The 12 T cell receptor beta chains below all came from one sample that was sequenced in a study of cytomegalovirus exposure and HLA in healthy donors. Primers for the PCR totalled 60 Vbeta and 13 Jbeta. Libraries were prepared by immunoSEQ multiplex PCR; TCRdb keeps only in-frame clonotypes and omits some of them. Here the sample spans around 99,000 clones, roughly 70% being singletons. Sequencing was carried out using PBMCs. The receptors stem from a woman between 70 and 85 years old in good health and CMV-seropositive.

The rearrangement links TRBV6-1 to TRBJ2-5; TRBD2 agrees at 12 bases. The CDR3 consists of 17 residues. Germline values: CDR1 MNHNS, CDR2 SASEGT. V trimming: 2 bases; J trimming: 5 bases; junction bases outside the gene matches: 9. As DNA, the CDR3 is TGTGCCAGCAGTGAATTGGCTAGCGGGGGGGCCTGGGAGACCCAGTACTTC. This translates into CASSELASGGAWETQYF.

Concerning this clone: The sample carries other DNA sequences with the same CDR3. The CDR3, as DNA: TGTGCCTGGAGTGTTGGCGGGGGGGGAGAGACCCAGTACTTC. Translated, it gives CAWSVGGGGETQYF. The rearrangement joins TRBV30 to TRBJ2-5; 9 positions agree with TRBD2. J gave up 4 bases and V 0 bases, and 3 bases lay outside the gene matches. The V gene's germline CDR1 is GTSNPN and CDR2 SVGIG (reference sequence). CDR3 length: 14 residues.

CDR3 coding DNA: TGTGCCAGCAGCTTAGGGGTAGCGGGGTATGAGTGGTACTTC. This translates into CASSLGVAGYEWYF. The chain combines TRBV11-2 with TRBJ2-5, with TRBD2 matching 8 bases. The junction had 11 bases not matched to a gene; V was cut back by 1 base and J by 13 bases. This CDR3 is built from 14 residues. Germline CDR1 and CDR2: SGHAT and FQNNGV. Complete variable domain (other parts from reference TRBV11-2 and TRBJ2-5): EAGVAQSPRYKIIEKRQSVAFWCNPISGHATLYWYQQILGQGPKLLIQFQNNGVVDDSQLPKDRFSAERLKGVDSTLKIQPAKLEDSAVYLCASSLGVAGYEWYFGPGTRLLVL.

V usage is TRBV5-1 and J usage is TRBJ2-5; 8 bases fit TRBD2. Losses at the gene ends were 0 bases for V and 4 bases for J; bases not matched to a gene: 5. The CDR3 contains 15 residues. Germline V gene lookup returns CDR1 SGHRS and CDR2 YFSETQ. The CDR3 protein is CASSLAGGGGETQYF. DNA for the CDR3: TGCGCCAGCAGCTTGGCGGGGGGGGGCGGAGAGACCCAGTACTTC.

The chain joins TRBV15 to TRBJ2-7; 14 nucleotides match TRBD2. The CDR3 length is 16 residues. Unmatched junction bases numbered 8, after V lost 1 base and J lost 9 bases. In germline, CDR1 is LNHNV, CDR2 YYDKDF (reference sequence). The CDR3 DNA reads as TGTGCCACCAGCAGAGTAGGCGGGACTAGCGGGGGTTGGCAGTACTTC. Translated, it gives CATSRVGGTSGGWQYF.

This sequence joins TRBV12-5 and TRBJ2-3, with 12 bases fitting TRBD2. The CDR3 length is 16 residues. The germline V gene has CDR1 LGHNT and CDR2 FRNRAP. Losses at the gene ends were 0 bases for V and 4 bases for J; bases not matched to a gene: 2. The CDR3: CASGLVLAGGSDTQYF. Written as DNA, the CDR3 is TGTGCTAGTGGTTTGGTACTAGCGGGGGGTTCAGATACGCAGTATTTT.

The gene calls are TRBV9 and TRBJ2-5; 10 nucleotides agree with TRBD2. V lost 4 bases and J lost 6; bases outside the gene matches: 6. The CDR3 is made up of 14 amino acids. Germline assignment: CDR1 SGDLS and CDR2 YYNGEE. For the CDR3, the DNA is TGTGCCAGCAGCACCGGGACTAGCGCAAAGACCCAGTACTTC. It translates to CASSTGTSAKTQYF.

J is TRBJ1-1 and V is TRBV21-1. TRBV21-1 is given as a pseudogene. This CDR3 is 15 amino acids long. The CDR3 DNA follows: TGTGCCAGCAGCGCTCCCGCCACGAACGGCACTGAAGCTTTCTTT. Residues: CASSAPATNGTEAFF.

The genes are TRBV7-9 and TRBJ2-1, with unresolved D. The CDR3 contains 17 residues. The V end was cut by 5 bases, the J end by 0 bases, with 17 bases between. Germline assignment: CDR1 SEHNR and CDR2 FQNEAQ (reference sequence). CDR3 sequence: CASSQTDGLSSYNEQFF. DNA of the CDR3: TGTGCCAGCAGCCAAACCGACGGGTTGAGCTCCTACAATGAGCAGTTCTTC.

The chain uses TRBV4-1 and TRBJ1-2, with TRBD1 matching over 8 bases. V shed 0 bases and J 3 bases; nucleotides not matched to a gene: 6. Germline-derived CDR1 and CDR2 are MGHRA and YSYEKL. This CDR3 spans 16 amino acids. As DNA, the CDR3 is TGCGCCAGCAGCCAAGAAGGCAGGGGGCGCGACTATGGCTACACCTTC. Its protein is CASSQEGRGRDYGYTF.

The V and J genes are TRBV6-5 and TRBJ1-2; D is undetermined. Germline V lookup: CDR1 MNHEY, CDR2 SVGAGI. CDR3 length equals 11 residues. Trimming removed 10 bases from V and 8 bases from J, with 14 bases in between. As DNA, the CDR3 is TGTGCCACCCGCCGGGATTCGGGCTACACCTTC. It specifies CATRRDSGYTF.

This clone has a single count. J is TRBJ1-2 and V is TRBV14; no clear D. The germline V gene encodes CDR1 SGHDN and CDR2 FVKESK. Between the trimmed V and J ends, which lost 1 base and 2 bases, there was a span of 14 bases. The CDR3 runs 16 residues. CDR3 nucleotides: TGTGCCAGCAGCCAAGCCCGCGACATTACCAACTATGGCTACACCTTC. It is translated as CASSQARDITNYGYTF.